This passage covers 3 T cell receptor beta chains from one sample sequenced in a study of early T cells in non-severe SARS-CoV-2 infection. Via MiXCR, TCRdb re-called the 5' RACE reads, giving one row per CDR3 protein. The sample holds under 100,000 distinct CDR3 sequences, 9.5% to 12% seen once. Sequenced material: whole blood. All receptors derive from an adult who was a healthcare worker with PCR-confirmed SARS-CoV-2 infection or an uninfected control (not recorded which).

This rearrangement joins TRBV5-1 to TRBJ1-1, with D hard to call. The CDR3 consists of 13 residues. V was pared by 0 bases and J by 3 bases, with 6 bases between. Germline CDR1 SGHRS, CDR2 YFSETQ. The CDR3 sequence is CASSLAAYTEAFF. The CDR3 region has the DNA TGCGCCAGCAGCTTGGCCGCCTACACTGAAGCTTTCTTT.

In nucleotides, the CDR3 is TGCAGTGCTAGGGACAGATCGAACACTGAAGCTTTCTTT. Its translation is CSARDRSNTEAFF. V and J are TRBV20-1 and TRBJ1-1; perhaps TRBD1 as D (6 bases). CDR1 and CDR2 from the germline V gene are DFQATT and SNEGSKA (reference sequence). The CDR3 runs 13 residues. The ends were cut back, 3 bases at V and 1 base at J, with 9 bases in the middle.

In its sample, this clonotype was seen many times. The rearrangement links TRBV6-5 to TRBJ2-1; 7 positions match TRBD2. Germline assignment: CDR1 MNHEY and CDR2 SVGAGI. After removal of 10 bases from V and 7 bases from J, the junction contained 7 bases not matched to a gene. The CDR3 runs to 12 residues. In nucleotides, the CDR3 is TGTGCCACCACGAGCGGGACTAATGAGCAGTTCTTC. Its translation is CATTSGTNEQFF.